This T cell receptor (beta chain) was captured by sequencing in a study of blood T cell repertoires in COVID-19. On the study more broadly: The origin of the acute and convalescent COVID-19 samples was the United States, Italy and Spain. PBMCs, B-cell-depleted T cells, or T cells were the source of the cDNA or gDNA that made up the material.

The V gene end was trimmed by 4 bases and the J gene end by 9 bases; junction bases not matched to a gene: 3. This CDR3 comprises 13 residues. This clone was seen more than once but under ten times. Produced via immunoSEQ multiplex PCR; TCRdb's table is partial and in-frame only. The sample carries 150,000 or so clones, around 84% recorded once. Material for sequencing was peripheral blood. V usage is TRBV12-3 or TRBV12-4 and J usage is TRBJ2-2; 9 bases are a match to TRBD1. This sequence was found in a human donor in a cohort sampled during active COVID-19. As DNA, the CDR3 is TGTGCCAGCAGTTACAGGGGGCGACGGGAGCTGTTTTTT. It is translated as CASSYRGRRELFF.